This T cell receptor (beta chain) was identified during a study of control samples from healthy donors and cancer patients (dated by TCRdb to about 2020). Library creation used the immunoSEQ multiplex PCR assay. This immuneACCESS table, as held by TCRdb, lists in-frame sequences with V and J called but not all clones. Of the missing ones, under half trace to an unresolved V gene in checked studies; the others have no known cause. The sample profile shows 100,000 to 150,000 clones; roughly 90% of them were found once. Jointly, the top ten make up 1.5% to 2% of the sample. Of note for this clone: Its antigen is unknown. Nothing much larger sits one base from this clone, and base qualities are not available.

Material: blood. The receptor's source is a young man in good health.

This receptor carries the CDR3 CASSSQGGLSYEQYF. Here is the DNA: TGTGCCAGCAGTTCTCAGGGGGGACTGAGCTACGAGCAGTACTTC. The V and J genes are TRBV28 and TRBJ2-7; the best D guess is TRBD1, with 7 bases matching. The junction carries 16 bases between V and J, which are trimmed by 4 bases and 3 bases respectively. The CDR3 has 15 amino acids, counting the end cysteine and phenylalanine. Only CDR3 DNA remains: 45 bases, in frame from the first base. The germline V gene supplies CDR1 MDHEN and CDR2 SYDVKM.